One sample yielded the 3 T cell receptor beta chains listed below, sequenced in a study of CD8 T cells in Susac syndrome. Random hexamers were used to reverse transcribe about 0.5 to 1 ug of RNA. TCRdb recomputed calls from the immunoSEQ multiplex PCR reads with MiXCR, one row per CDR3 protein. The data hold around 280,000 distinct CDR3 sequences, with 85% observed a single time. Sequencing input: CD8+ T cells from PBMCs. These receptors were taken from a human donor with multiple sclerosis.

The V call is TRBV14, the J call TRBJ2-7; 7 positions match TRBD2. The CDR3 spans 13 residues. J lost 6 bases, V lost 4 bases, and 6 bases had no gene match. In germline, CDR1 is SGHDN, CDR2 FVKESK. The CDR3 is CASSPTSYIEQYF. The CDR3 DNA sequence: TGTGCCAGCAGCCCGACTAGCTATATCGAGCAGTACTTC.

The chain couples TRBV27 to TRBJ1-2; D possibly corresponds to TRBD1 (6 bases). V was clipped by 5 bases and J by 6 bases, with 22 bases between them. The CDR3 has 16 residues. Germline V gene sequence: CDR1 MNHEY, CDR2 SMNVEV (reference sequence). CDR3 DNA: TGTGCCAGCAGTAGAGCCGTGGGGGGGGCGAACAATGGCTACACCTTC. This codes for CASSRAVGGANNGYTF.

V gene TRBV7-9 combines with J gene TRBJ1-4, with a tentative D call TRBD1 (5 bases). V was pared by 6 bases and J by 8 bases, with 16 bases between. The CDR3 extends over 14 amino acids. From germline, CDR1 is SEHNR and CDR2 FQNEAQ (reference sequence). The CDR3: CASSVVRDWEKLFF. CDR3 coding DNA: TGTGCCAGCAGTGTCGTCCGGGACTGGGAAAAACTGTTTTTT.